This TCR beta chain is drawn from a study of blood T cell repertoires in COVID-19. Study information: T cells, B-cell-depleted T cells, or PBMCs provided the cDNA or gDNA that served as material.

V lost 8 bases and J lost 0, with 16 bases in between. CDR3 length equals 14 residues. Germline CDR1 is SQVTM and CDR2 is ANQGSEA. Cohort assignment relied on participant-reported clinical history. Per the authors' pipeline: Nucleated cell number was recorded as an estimate derived from reference gene primer amplification. TCRdb's copy holds only in-frame clones and misses some; the assay was immunoSEQ multiplex PCR. The V and J calls and clone size were taken over from that table, and D and trimming were inferred from the DNA. The sample lists about 270,000 clones; 88% were seen once. The chain employs TRBV29-1 and TRBJ1-1; possibly TRBD1 for D (6 bases). The material sequenced was PBMCs or T cells enriched from blood (not recorded which). The sequence came from a woman in her thirties who had recovered from COVID-19. CDR3 in DNA: TGCAGCACTAAGTCCGGGACATTGAACACTGAAGCTTTCTTT. Encoded protein: CSTKSGTLNTEAFF. Looking up the rest from reference TRBV29-1 and TRBJ1-1 gives the full variable domain: SAVISQKPSRDICQRGTSLTIQCQVDSQVTMMFWYRQQPGQSLTLIATANQGSEATYESGFVIDKFPISRPNLTFSTLTVSNMSPEDSSIYLCSTKSGTLNTEAFFGQGTRLTVV.